A single sample is the source of the 24 T cell receptor beta chains below, sequenced in a study of blood T cell repertoires in COVID-19. Sequencing was performed with immunoSEQ multiplex PCR; in TCRdb, only in-frame clones are kept and a portion is missing. This table holds roughly 200,000 clones, roughly 84% found once. Sequencing was performed on peripheral blood. The source of these receptors is a person between 65 and 79 years old with COVID-19, enrolled during active disease.

The V gene is TRBV7-3, the J gene TRBJ2-3; D ambiguous. CDR3 length: 14 residues. Germline CDR1 SGHTA, CDR2 FQGTGA. V shed 2 bases and J shed 1 base, with 7 bases lying between them. The CDR3 region is CASSLLSGTDTQYF. In DNA form, the CDR3 reads TGTGCCAGCAGCTTATTATCTGGCACAGATACGCAGTATTTT.

The chain uses TRBV5-4 and TRBJ2-7, with 10 nucleotides matching TRBD1. Per germline, CDR1 SGHNT and CDR2 YYREEE (reference sequence). Germline trimming cut 4 bases from V and 1 base from J; bases unmatched to any gene: 5. The CDR3 spans 15 residues. The CDR3 nucleotides read TGTGCCAGCAGCGTGCCGGGACAGGGGTCCTACGAGCAGTACTTC. This encodes CASSVPGQGSYEQYF.

The chain uses TRBV9 and TRBJ2-7; D is possibly TRBD2 (5 bases). The V end lost 0 bases, the J end lost 2 bases, and 15 bases lay between the germline ends. Germline lookup yields CDR1 SGDLS and CDR2 YYNGEE. The CDR3 consists of 16 residues. The chain's CDR3 is CASSVAGGLLPYEQYF. CDR3 in DNA: TGTGCCAGCAGCGTAGCGGGCGGGCTACTCCCCTACGAGCAGTACTTC. Full variable domain (missing parts from reference TRBV9 and TRBJ2-7): DSGVTQTPKHLITATGQRVTLRCSPRSGDLSVYWYQQSLDQGLQFLIQYYNGEERAKGNILERFSAQQFPDLHSELNLSSLELGDSALYFCASSVAGGLLPYEQYFGPGTRLTVT.

The chain is built from TRBV7-9 and TRBJ2-3; TRBD1 is a possible D gene (6 bases). The CDR3 covers 17 residues. Trimming shortened V by 5 bases and J by 0 bases, and 18 bases separated the two germline ends. The germline CDR1 and CDR2 sequences are SEHNR and FQNEAQ (reference sequence). The CDR3 sequence: CASSPLADRRSTDTQYF. CDR3 in DNA: TGTGCCAGCAGCCCCCTGGCGGACAGACGTAGCACAGATACGCAGTATTTT.

The V and J genes are TRBV18 and TRBJ2-7; D call uncertain. This CDR3 region has 15 residues. Trimming took 1 base from V and 5 from J, leaving 15 bases between them. The germline gives CDR1 KGHSH, CDR2 LQKENI. This chain's CDR3 is CASSPLIGQGNEQYF. The CDR3 nucleotides read TGTGCCAGCTCACCACTGATTGGGCAAGGCAACGAGCAGTACTTC.

The gene calls are TRBV6-2 or TRBV6-3 and TRBJ2-2; 7 nucleotides match TRBD2. The CDR3 length is 16 residues. The V segment lost 2 bases and the J segment 5 bases; nucleotides outside the gene matches: 8. Germline CDR1 reads MNHEY; CDR2 reads SVGEGT. The CDR3 loop is CASSYQAGTKTGELFF. The CDR3 nucleotides read TGTGCCAGCAGTTACCAAGCGGGGACCAAAACCGGGGAGCTGTTTTTT.

This rearrangement joins TRBV7-5 to TRBJ1-2. TRBV7-5 is annotated as a pseudogene. The CDR3 contains 14 residues. CDR3 bases: TGTGTCAGAAGCTTAGAAGCCGGGGAGCCTGGCTACACCTTC. The encoded protein is CVRSLEAGEPGYTF.

V gene TRBV6-6 combines with J gene TRBJ1-5; the D is unclear. The CDR3 runs to 12 residues. Germline lookup yields CDR1 MNHNY and CDR2 SVGAGI (reference sequence). Trimming took off 4 bases at V and 9 bases at J, with 10 bases between the two ends. CDR3 in amino acids: CASSSQWPPQHF. Here the CDR3 DNA reads TGTGCCAGCAGTTCCCAATGGCCGCCCCAGCATTTT.

CDR3 sequence (DNA): TGTGCCAGCAGCCAAAATAGCGGGGGGTCCTACGAGCAGTACTTC. It is translated as CASSQNSGGSYEQYF. V usage is TRBV3-1 (or the pseudogene TRBV3-2) and J usage is TRBJ2-7; 10 bases match TRBD2. From germline, CDR1 is LGHDT and CDR2 YNNKEL (reference sequence). The CDR3 length is 15 residues. V shed 2 bases, J shed 1 base, and the junction held 2 bases outside the gene matches.

The V gene is TRBV7-2, the J gene TRBJ2-4, with unresolved D. CDR3 length: 17 amino acids. The V gene's germline CDR1 is SGHTA and CDR2 FQGNSA. V gave up 5 bases and J gave up 0 bases, with 17 bases separating them. CDR3 DNA sequence: TGTGCCAGCAGCCCGAGATCCGCATTGCTAGCCAAAAACATTCAGTACTTC. It yields the protein CASSPRSALLAKNIQYF.

In DNA, the CDR3 is TGTGCCTGGAGTGCGGGACTAGCGGGATTAGGGTACGAGCAGTACTTC. Protein product: CAWSAGLAGLGYEQYF. The V gene is TRBV30, the J gene TRBJ2-7, with 13 bases that match TRBD2. With 1 base clipped from V and 4 bases from J, the junction kept 7 bases outside the gene matches. The CDR3 covers 16 residues. Germline V gene data show CDR1 as GTSNPN and CDR2 as SVGIG (reference sequence).

This clone was detected only once. This chain joins TRBV18 and TRBJ1-4; 11 bases agree with TRBD1. V lost 6 bases and J lost 7; bases outside the gene matches: 4. The CDR3 covers 14 residues. Looked up from germline, CDR1 is KGHSH and CDR2 is LQKENI. CDR3 amino acids: CASSGQGVTEKLFF. CDR3 nucleotides: TGTGCCAGCTCGGGACAGGGGGTGACTGAAAAACTGTTTTTT.

This clone occurred a few times. This chain links TRBV6-5 with TRBJ1-5, with a weak D call TRBD1 (5 bases). The germline V and J ends were trimmed by 7 bases and 4 bases, with 14 bases remaining between them. There are 14 residues in the CDR3. Per germline, CDR1 MNHEY and CDR2 SVGAGI. CDR3 amino acids: CASIGLGPNQPQHF. For the CDR3, the DNA is TGTGCCAGCATTGGGTTGGGGCCAAATCAGCCCCAGCATTTT.

The gene calls are TRBV27 and TRBJ2-1, with a weak D call TRBD1 (7 bases). The ends were cut back, 5 bases at V and 7 bases at J, with 18 bases in the middle. Germline loops: CDR1 MNHEY, CDR2 SMNVEV (reference sequence). This CDR3 has 15 amino acids. The CDR3 protein is CASSRQGLSRNEQFF. CDR3 nucleotides: TGTGCCAGCAGTCGACAGGGACTTTCAAGGAATGAGCAGTTCTTC.

The chain employs TRBV5-6 and TRBJ1-1, with unresolved D. This CDR3 is built from 13 residues. CDR1 and CDR2 (germline): SGHDT, YYEEEE. Trimming removed 4 bases from V and 6 bases from J, with 13 bases in between. This chain's CDR3 is CASSAAGAPEAFF. The CDR3 region has the DNA TGTGCCAGCAGCGCCGCGGGTGCTCCTGAAGCTTTCTTT.

The chain combines TRBV7-2 with TRBJ1-5, with D perhaps TRBD1 (6 bases). V shed 1 base and J shed 1 base, with 8 bases lying between them. The CDR3 length is 15 residues. CDR1 and CDR2 from the germline V gene are SGHTA and FQGNSA. CDR3 in DNA: TGTGCCAGCAGCTTAGTTCAGGGGAGCAATCAGCCCCAGCATTTT. This translates into CASSLVQGSNQPQHF.

The chain employs TRBV4-2 and TRBJ1-1; D is undetermined. There are 14 residues in the CDR3. The V gene's germline CDR1 is LGHNA and CDR2 YNFKEQ. With 4 bases removed from V and 1 base from J, the gap between germline ends came to 10 bases. For the CDR3, the DNA is TGTGCCAGCAGCCCGTCCCGGGGGAACACTGAAGCTTTCTTT. Translated: CASSPSRGNTEAFF.

The chain couples TRBV7-2 to TRBJ1-3; tentatively, D is TRBD1 (5 bases). Between the trimmed V and J ends, which lost 1 base and 4 bases, there was a span of 11 bases. The CDR3 sequence is 15 residues long. Germline V gene lookup returns CDR1 SGHTA and CDR2 FQGNSA. CDR3 sequence reads: CASSLVGGVGNTIYF. In DNA form, the CDR3 reads TGTGCCAGCAGCTTAGTTGGAGGGGTAGGAAACACCATATATTTT.

In this sample, this clone turned up once. The chain recombines TRBV9 with TRBJ1-4, with 7 bases aligning to TRBD1. J was trimmed by 6 bases and V by 3 bases; bases with no gene match: 14. The CDR3 loop spans 17 amino acids. From germline, CDR1 is SGDLS and CDR2 YYNGEE. The chain's CDR3 is CASSAEVGTGEDEKLFF. The CDR3 DNA sequence: TGTGCCAGCAGCGCAGAGGTGGGCACAGGGGAGGATGAAAAACTGTTTTTT.

The chain joins TRBV6-6 to TRBJ1-1; TRBD1 is a possible D gene (6 bases). CDR1 MNHNY and CDR2 SVGAGI come from the germline V gene (reference sequence). The V gene lost 0 bases and the J gene lost 4 bases, with 9 bases spanning the gap. There are 14 residues in the CDR3. The CDR3 reads CASSYSGGRTEAFF. In nucleotides, the CDR3 is TGTGCCAGCAGTTACTCAGGGGGTCGCACTGAAGCTTTCTTT.

This chain connects TRBV19 to TRBJ2-1; 10 bases fit TRBD2. V lost 3 bases, J lost 6 bases, and 5 bases stayed unmatched. The CDR3 runs to 15 residues. Germline CDR1 LNHDA, CDR2 SQIVND (reference sequence). The CDR3 is CASSIFTSGINEQFF. For the CDR3, the DNA is TGTGCCAGTAGTATTTTTACTAGCGGGATCAATGAGCAGTTCTTC.

The V call is TRBV6-5, the J call TRBJ2-2; 8 nucleotides agree with TRBD1. The CDR3 consists of 16 residues. Per germline, CDR1 MNHEY and CDR2 SVGAGI. With 5 bases clipped from V and 2 bases from J, the junction kept 7 bases outside the gene matches. The CDR3 DNA reads TGTGCCAGCAGTAACTTCGGACAGGGTAACACCGGGGAGCTGTTTTTT. Its translation: CASSNFGQGNTGELFF.

The chain links TRBV6-6 to TRBJ2-4, with 7 nucleotides matching TRBD2. The CDR3 sequence is 14 residues long. The germline gives CDR1 MNHNY, CDR2 SVGAGI (reference sequence). Trimming removed 2 bases from V and 4 bases from J; junction bases left unmatched: 2. The CDR3 DNA sequence: TGTGCCAGCAGTTACGGGGGGGGTAAAAACATTCAGTACTTC. This encodes CASSYGGGKNIQYF.

The genes are TRBV5-6 and TRBJ1-2, with 12 bases aligning to TRBD1. CDR1 and CDR2 (germline): SGHDT, YYEEEE. The V segment lost 4 bases and the J segment 8 bases; nucleotides outside the gene matches: 9. CDR3 length: 15 amino acids. The CDR3 spells CASSPGPGTGGGYTF. The CDR3 DNA follows: TGTGCCAGCAGCCCCGGTCCCGGGACAGGGGGCGGCTACACCTTC.